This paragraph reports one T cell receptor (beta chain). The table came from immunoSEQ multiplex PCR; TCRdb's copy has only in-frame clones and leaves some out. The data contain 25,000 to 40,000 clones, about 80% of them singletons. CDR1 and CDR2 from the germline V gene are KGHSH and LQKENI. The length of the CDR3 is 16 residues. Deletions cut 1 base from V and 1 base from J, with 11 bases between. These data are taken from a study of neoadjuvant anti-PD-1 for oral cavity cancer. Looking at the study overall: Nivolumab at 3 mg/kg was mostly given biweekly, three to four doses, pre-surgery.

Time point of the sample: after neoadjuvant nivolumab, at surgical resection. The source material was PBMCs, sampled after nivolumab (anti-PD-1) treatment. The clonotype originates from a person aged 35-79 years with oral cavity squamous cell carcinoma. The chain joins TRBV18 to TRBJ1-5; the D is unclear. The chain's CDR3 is CASSPQPPWSNQPQHF. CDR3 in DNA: TGTGCCAGCTCACCACAGCCCCCATGGAGCAATCAGCCCCAGCATTTT.